The 32 T cell receptor beta chains given below trace back to one sample, sequenced in a study of identical twins (dated by TCRdb to about 2016). Library preparation employed 5' RACE. The reads were generated on an Illumina HiSeq 2000. TCRdb trimmed public reads at Q25 via fastp, called clones via MiXCR and kept in-frame beta chains. Under each unique CDR3 protein, matching rows form one entry showing the most common genes and DNA. Present in this sample are approximately 490,000 distinct CDR3 sequences, more than 20% of which were seen just once. Approximately 0.52% of the sample is held by the ten biggest clonotypes. A further study also used this sample, focusing on yellow fever vaccine responses in identical twins.

The source material was CD4+ T cells sorted from blood. The receptors derive from a woman aged 18-30 years in good health.

The CDR3 nucleotides are TGTGCCAGCAGCTTAGGGGACATAAGCACAGATACGCAGTATTTT. Translated: CASSLGDISTDTQYF. V and J are TRBV7-9 and TRBJ2-3; D perhaps matches TRBD1 (6 bases). From germline, CDR1 is SEHNR and CDR2 FQNEAQ (reference sequence). The CDR3 length is 15 residues. The V end was cut by 1 base, the J end by 0 bases, with 8 bases between.

The chain carries TRBV29-1 and TRBJ2-6; D is possibly TRBD1 (5 bases). With 3 bases removed from V and 4 bases from J, the gap between germline ends came to 10 bases. The CDR3 sequence is 14 residues long. The V gene's germline CDR1 is SQVTM and CDR2 ANQGSEA. The CDR3 is CSVEKGAGANVLTF. DNA of the CDR3: TGCAGCGTTGAGAAAGGGGCCGGGGCCAACGTCCTGACTTTC.

This clonotype turned up a few times. This chain joins TRBV11-2 and TRBJ2-2, with D perhaps matching TRBD2 (6 bases). V was pared by 4 bases and J by 0 bases, with 18 bases between. The CDR3 is 18 residues long. Germline V gives CDR1 SGHAT, CDR2 FQNNGV. The CDR3 DNA reads TGTGCCAGCAGCTCGCGGGGAGTGACAGCCGCGAACACCGGGGAGCTGTTTTTT. This sequence encodes CASSSRGVTAANTGELFF.

The chain joins TRBV3-1 to TRBJ2-1; 13 positions agree with TRBD2. The CDR3 is 16 residues long. V lost 4 bases and J lost 8; bases outside the gene matches: 8. The germline V gene has CDR1 LGHDT and CDR2 YNNKEL (reference sequence). The CDR3 region is CASSLMRTSGGYEQFF. The DNA for the CDR3 is TGTGCCAGCAGCCTAATGCGGACTAGCGGGGGATATGAGCAGTTCTTC.

V gene TRBV20-1 combines with J gene TRBJ2-7; D may match TRBD1 or TRBD2 (5 bases each). CDR3 size: 13 residues. The germline gives CDR1 DFQATT, CDR2 SNEGSKA (reference sequence). Deletions cut 7 bases from V and 2 bases from J, with 15 bases between. The CDR3 coding sequence is TGCAGTGTCCCAGAGGGGCTAGCCTACGAGCAGTACTTC. Amino acids: CSVPEGLAYEQYF.

This clonotype came up a few times. For the CDR3, the DNA is TGTGCCACCACCGTTCGGGACAGGGGGACAGATACGCAGTATTTT. It is translated as CATTVRDRGTDTQYF. V usage is TRBV10-3 and J usage is TRBJ2-3; 11 bases line up with TRBD1. This CDR3 has 15 residues. CDR1 is ENHRY, CDR2 SYGVKD, per germline. V shed 10 bases and J 3 bases; nucleotides not matched to a gene: 9.

This clonotype was counted only a few times. The chain uses TRBV7-3 and TRBJ1-2; D not certain. CDR3 size: 13 residues. Germline V gives CDR1 SGHTA, CDR2 FQGTGA. V shed 1 base and J shed 3 bases, with 6 bases lying between them. CDR3 coding DNA: TGTGCCAGCAGCTTAATAGGAGACTATGGCTACACCTTC. Translation: CASSLIGDYGYTF.

Only a few counts were recorded for this clonotype. The chain uses TRBV4-2 and TRBJ2-2; D uncertain. The CDR3 contains 15 residues. The V gene's germline CDR1 is LGHNA and CDR2 YNFKEQ. V dropped 0 bases and J dropped 7 bases, with 12 bases sitting between them. CDR3 sequence: CASSQEALTDGELFF. The CDR3, as DNA: TGTGCCAGCAGCCAAGAGGCACTTACCGACGGGGAGCTGTTTTTT.

This clonotype was recorded a few times. This chain links TRBV4-2 with TRBJ2-1; 7 bases are a match to TRBD2. The CDR3 is 16 amino acids. V lost 1 base and J lost 7; bases outside the gene matches: 10. The germline gives CDR1 LGHNA, CDR2 YNFKEQ. The CDR3 bases are TGTGCCAGCAGCCAAGGGCGGCGGGAGAAGGGGAATGAGCAGTTCTTC. Its protein product is CASSQGRREKGNEQFF.

This clonotype was observed a few times. The rearrangement links TRBV12-3 or TRBV12-4 to TRBJ2-1, with TRBD2 identical over 10 bases. CDR3 length: 16 residues. V lost 3 bases to trimming and J lost 0 bases; unmatched junction nucleotides: 2. The CDR3 DNA reads TGTGCCAGCAGTTTTACTAGCGGGATCTCCTACAATGAGCAGTTCTTC. Protein product: CASSFTSGISYNEQFF.

The chain is built from TRBV12-3 or TRBV12-4 and TRBJ1-6, with TRBD1 matching 9 bases. The CDR3 is 15 amino acids. After removal of 10 bases from V and 7 bases from J, the junction contained 11 bases not matched to a gene. CDR3 protein: CATSRDRAENSPLHF. For the CDR3, the DNA is TGTGCCACGTCCCGGGACAGGGCCGAAAATTCACCCCTCCACTTT.

Only a few counts were recorded for this clonotype. The rearrangement uses TRBV21-1 and TRBJ2-2; the table's D call TRBD1 went unverified against the DNA. TRBV21-1 is a pseudogene segment. The CDR3 extends over 17 amino acids. CDR3 loop: CASSNTGTGENTGELFF. The CDR3 DNA is TGTGCCAGCAGCAATACAGGGACAGGGGAAAACACCGGGGAGCTGTTTTTT.

The rearrangement uses TRBV20-1 and TRBJ2-3; D perhaps matches TRBD2 (7 bases). This CDR3 is 18 amino acids long. Trimming left V 1 base short and J 0 bases short, with 20 bases between. Germline loops: CDR1 DFQATT, CDR2 SNEGSKA (reference sequence). The CDR3 reads CSARGGGGKTTSTDTQYF. CDR3 DNA sequence: TGCAGTGCTAGAGGGGGGGGCGGTAAGACTACTAGCACAGATACGCAGTATTTT.

This clonotype showed up just a few times. V gene TRBV9 combines with J gene TRBJ2-1; D is undetermined. Germline V gives CDR1 SGDLS, CDR2 YYNGEE. Trimming took off 2 bases at V and 2 bases at J, with 17 bases between the two ends. The CDR3 length is 17 residues. For the CDR3, the DNA is TGTGCCAGCAGCGTGCCAGGTGGGGATCTCGCCTACAATGAGCAGTTCTTC. Its protein product is CASSVPGGDLAYNEQFF.

The chain has TRBV10-2 and TRBJ1-2; TRBD1 might be the D (6 bases). The CDR3 loop spans 14 amino acids. CDR1 WSHSY and CDR2 SAAADI come from the germline V gene. The V gene lost 3 bases and the J gene lost 5 bases, with 13 bases spanning the gap. As DNA, the CDR3 is TGCGCCAGCAGTGAACGGGGGGGCACATATGGCTACACCTTC. It encodes CASSERGGTYGYTF.

This clonotype has just a few counts. The chain couples TRBV3-1 to TRBJ1-1, with unresolved D. Deletions cut 0 bases from V and 10 bases from J, with 6 bases between. The CDR3 covers 11 residues. Looked up from germline, CDR1 is LGHDT and CDR2 is YNNKEL (reference sequence). The CDR3 is CASSQDNRAFF. CDR3 bases: TGTGCCAGCAGCCAAGACAATCGAGCTTTCTTT. Full variable domain (rest looked up from reference TRBV3-1 and TRBJ1-1): DTAVSQTPKYLVTQMGNDKSIKCEQNLGHDTMYWYKQDSKKFLKIMFSYNNKELIINETVPNRFSPKSPDKAHLNLHINSLELGDSAVYFCASSQDNRAFFGQGTRLTVV.

This clonotype was detected a few times. The J gene is TRBJ1-2, the V gene TRBV5-1; D possibly corresponds to TRBD1 (6 bases). The germline CDR1 and CDR2 sequences are SGHRS and YFSETQ. Trimming cost V 4 bases and J 7 bases, with 17 bases left between them. This CDR3 has 14 residues. CDR3 region: CASSEGVGGGGYTF. In DNA, the CDR3 is TGCGCCAGCAGCGAGGGGGTCGGCGGCGGTGGCTACACCTTC.

The chain joins TRBV3-1 to TRBJ1-6; 9 bases match TRBD1. This CDR3 has 17 amino acids. Per germline, CDR1 LGHDT and CDR2 YNNKEL (reference sequence). V shed 3 bases, J shed 0 bases, and the junction held 3 bases outside the gene matches. The CDR3 DNA sequence: TGTGCCAGCAGCCAGGAGACAGGGGGCTCCTATAATTCACCCCTCCACTTT. Protein product: CASSQETGGSYNSPLHF.

In its sample, this clonotype was seen a few times. CDR3 sequence reads: CASRGQGAAKNIQYF. CDR3 coding DNA: TGTGCCAGCAGGGGACAGGGGGCCGCCAAAAACATTCAGTACTTC. The rearrangement links TRBV28 to TRBJ2-4; TRBD1 aligns across 12 bases. The CDR3 covers 15 residues. Germline-derived CDR1 and CDR2 are MDHEN and SYDVKM. Unmatched junction bases numbered 1, after V lost 6 bases and J lost 1 base.

The genes are TRBV6-1 and TRBJ1-4; maybe TRBD1 (5 bases). There are 16 residues in the CDR3. With 6 bases removed from V and 1 base from J, the gap between germline ends came to 15 bases. CDR1 MNHNS and CDR2 SASEGT come from the germline V gene. CDR3 residues: CASSPGEGRTNEKLFF. The CDR3 DNA reads as TGTGCCAGCAGCCCCGGGGAGGGGAGAACTAATGAAAAACTGTTTTTT.

Here the CDR3 DNA reads TGTGCCAGCAGTACACTAGCGAACCAGTTCTTC. Translating gives CASSTLANQFF. This sequence joins TRBV12-3 or TRBV12-4 and TRBJ2-1, with 7 bases identical to TRBD2. The CDR3 covers 11 residues. V shed 5 bases, J shed 13 bases, and the junction held 5 bases outside the gene matches.

This chain uses TRBV20-1 with TRBJ2-1; D gene uncertain. The CDR3 is made up of 12 amino acids. V shed 7 bases and J shed 0 bases, with 7 bases lying between them. CDR1 DFQATT and CDR2 SNEGSKA come from the germline V gene (reference sequence). This CDR3 is CSGTGSYNEQFF. CDR3 bases: TGCAGTGGGACGGGCTCCTACAATGAGCAGTTCTTC.

The CDR3 DNA is TGTGCCAGCAGTCCTTTACGGGCCATGCCCGGGACAGGGGACTCCTATGGCTACACCTTC. It translates to CASSPLRAMPGTGDSYGYTF. This chain uses TRBV12-3 or TRBV12-4 with TRBJ1-2; TRBD1 matches 10 bases. The CDR3 spans 20 residues. Unmatched junction bases numbered 22, after V lost 5 bases and J lost 4 bases.

This clonotype turned up a few times. The rearrangement joins TRBV18 to TRBJ2-7; maybe TRBD2 (6 bases). The germline CDR1 and CDR2 sequences are KGHSH and LQKENI. The length of the CDR3 is 13 residues. V lost 6 bases and J 3 bases, leaving 12 bases between the germline ends. The CDR3 loop is CASSPGLLYEQYF. The DNA for the CDR3 is TGTGCCAGCTCTCCGGGACTCCTCTACGAGCAGTACTTC.

The chain uses TRBV25-1 and TRBJ2-2; TRBD1 agrees at 7 bases. CDR1 is MGHDK, CDR2 SYGVNS, per germline. The CDR3 loop spans 13 amino acids. The V gene end was trimmed by 3 bases and the J gene end by 9 bases; junction bases not matched to a gene: 4. In DNA, the CDR3 is TGTGCCAGCAGTGACAAGGGGGCCAGGGAGCTGTTTTTT. Translated, it gives CASSDKGARELFF. Looking up the rest from reference TRBV25-1 and TRBJ2-2 gives the full variable domain: EADIYQTPRYLVIGTGKKITLECSQTMGHDKMYWYQQDPGMELHLIHYSYGVNSTEKGDLSSESTVSRIRTEHFPLTLESARPSHTSQYLCASSDKGARELFFGEGSRLTVL.

V is TRBV7-7 and J is TRBJ2-1; possible D gene TRBD1, 6 bases. Germline V CDR1 and CDR2: SSHAT, FNYEAQ (reference sequence). The CDR3 sequence is 13 residues long. V was cut by 4 bases and J by 6 bases, with 10 bases left in between. CDR3: CASSSGQPNEQFF. The DNA of the CDR3 is TGTGCCAGCAGCTCCGGACAGCCCAATGAGCAGTTCTTC.

The chain recombines TRBV20-1 with TRBJ2-3; D gene ambiguous. Between the trimmed V and J ends, which lost 3 bases and 3 bases, there was a span of 7 bases. The germline CDR1 and CDR2 sequences are DFQATT and SNEGSKA (reference sequence). This CDR3 spans 12 amino acids. The CDR3 DNA reads TGCAGTGCTAGTGCCAGAACAGATACGCAGTATTTT. It specifies CSASARTDTQYF.

The sample holds a few counts of this clonotype. The genes are TRBV12-3 or TRBV12-4 and TRBJ2-2; 8 nucleotides line up with TRBD2. The CDR3 length is 13 residues. J gave up 6 bases and V 8 bases, and 5 bases lay outside the gene matches. The CDR3 region is CASAGGLPGELFF. CDR3 coding DNA: TGTGCCAGCGCGGGGGGCCTTCCCGGGGAGCTGTTTTTT.

This sequence joins TRBV2 and TRBJ2-5; TRBD2 is a possible D gene (5 bases). Germline assignment: CDR1 SNHLY and CDR2 FYNNEI. The CDR3 contains 17 residues. V was pared by 1 base and J by 5 bases, with 20 bases between. CDR3 residues: CASSEGRRSGPQETQYF. In nucleotides, the CDR3 is TGTGCCAGCAGTGAAGGAAGGAGAAGCGGCCCCCAGGAGACCCAGTACTTC.

This clonotype was detected a few times. J is TRBJ2-2 and V is TRBV12-3 or TRBV12-4, with 9 positions matching TRBD2. The J segment lost 6 bases and the V segment lost 3 bases, leaving 5 bases of the junction unmatched. This CDR3 comprises 15 residues. The CDR3 protein is CASSLRAGGPGELFF. The CDR3 nucleotides read TGTGCCAGCAGTTTGAGGGCGGGGGGGCCCGGGGAGCTGTTTTTT.

The rearrangement uses TRBV20-1 and TRBJ2-4; D remains unclear. V was pared by 5 bases and J by 1 base, with 9 bases between. The CDR3 contains 13 residues. In germline, CDR1 is DFQATT, CDR2 SNEGSKA (reference sequence). In DNA form, the CDR3 reads TGCAGTGCTTACGGGCGGGCCAAAAACATTCAGTACTTC. Translation gives CSAYGRAKNIQYF.

This clonotype appeared once. One end of the junction does not line up with germline, which may come from a read error. The V gene is TRBV12-3 or TRBV12-4, the J gene TRBJ2-5; tentative D call: TRBD2 (5 bases). The CDR3 has 14 residues. CDR3 sequence (DNA): TGTGCCAGCAGTTTACGGACTGTTCAAGAGACCCAGAACTTC. This sequence encodes CASSLRTVQETQNF.